This T cell receptor beta chain was sequenced in a study of post-analysis software for immune sequencing data. Study in general: Relapsing-remitting, secondary progressive and progressive-relapsing forms of multiple sclerosis all featured among disease courses.

Germline lookup yields CDR1 SGDLS and CDR2 YYNGEE. V lost 0 bases and J lost 2, with 15 bases in between. The CDR3 runs 16 residues. This clonotype was counted between two and nine times. Its cognate antigen is unknown. The study, taken as a whole, reports: When the samples were clustered directly with F measure, those that had been prepared in the same batch showed strong co-clustering. A significant reduction in normalized Chao1 diversity was observed in multiple sclerosis patients versus controls. When patients were compared with controls, about five TRBV segments were more frequent, TRBV5-6, TRBV5-1 and TRBV20-1 among them.

The TCR beta cDNA libraries contained unique molecular identifiers. MiXCR, applied by TCRdb to the PCR reads, yields one record per CDR3 protein. This sample has more than 450,000 distinct CDR3 sequences, with around 34% found just once. The V and J genes are TRBV9 and TRBJ2-7; perhaps D is TRBD1 or TRBD2 (5 bases each). The sequence was obtained from a girl aged 2-17 years with multiple sclerosis. Sequenced sample: blood. CDR3 sequence reads: CASSVAQIGGPYEQYF. CDR3 coding DNA: TGTGCCAGCAGCGTAGCTCAGATTGGGGGACCCTACGAGCAGTACTTC.